The rows below give T cell receptor beta chains drawn from one sample of a study of Ad26.COV2.S vaccination and SARS-CoV-2 variants. Clones were sequenced by immunoSEQ multiplex PCR, and TCRdb holds only the in-frame ones, with some missing. The sample lists about 470,000 clones; 80% to 95% were seen once. Sequencing was performed on peripheral blood, taken in a trial of Ad26.COV2.S vaccine versus placebo. The receptor set was obtained from a person between 18 and 60 years old who received the Ad26.COV2.S COVID-19 vaccine or a placebo. CDR3s include the opening cysteine and the closing phenylalanine or tryptophan. Each record gives: J gene, D gene, clone size, V gene, CDR3 DNA, CDR3 protein. The D gene is left open where the match is weak. Clone size appears in some rows only: once, few, many, or a class for an expanded clone.

J gene: TRBJ1-1
D gene: .
clone size: .
V gene: TRBV29-1
CDR3 DNA: TGCAGCGCCCATCAGGGGTATGGCACTGAAGCTTTCTTT
CDR3 protein: CSAHQGYGTEAFF

J gene: TRBJ2-1
D gene: .
clone size: .
V gene: TRBV5-1
CDR3 DNA: TGCGCCAGCAGCTTGGGTGGAATCAGGTTCTTC
CDR3 protein: CASSLGGIRFF

J gene: TRBJ2-2
D gene: TRBD1
clone size: .
V gene: TRBV10-3
CDR3 DNA: TGTGCCATCAGTCCCGGGACAGGGTCGTCCGGGGAGCTGTTTTTT
CDR3 protein: CAISPGTGSSGELFF

J gene: TRBJ1-2
D gene: .
clone size: .
V gene: TRBV9
CDR3 DNA: TGTGCCAGCAGCGTAGCTAAGGGGGGTACTAACTATGGCTACACCTTC
CDR3 protein: CASSVAKGGTNYGYTF

J gene: TRBJ2-2
D gene: .
clone size: .
V gene: TRBV5-4
CDR3 DNA: TGTGCCAGCAGCCGACGGGGCACCGGGGAGCTGTTTTTT
CDR3 protein: CASSRRGTGELFF

J gene: TRBJ2-1
D gene: .
clone size: .
V gene: TRBV7-9
CDR3 DNA: TGTGCCAGCAGCTTAGGCGTGGGTCAGGCTAGCCAGGCCCAAAAGGCGCAGTTCTTC
CDR3 protein: CASSLGVGQASQAQKAQFF

J gene: TRBJ2-1
D gene: .
clone size: .
V gene: TRBV15
CDR3 DNA: TGTGCCACCAGCAGAGATTTGAATGAGCAGTTCTTC
CDR3 protein: CATSRDLNEQFF

J gene: TRBJ2-7
D gene: TRBD2
clone size: .
V gene: TRBV19
CDR3 DNA: TGTGCCAGTAGTAGCGGACTAGACTCCTACGAGCAGTACTTC
CDR3 protein: CASSSGLDSYEQYF

J gene: TRBJ2-1
D gene: .
clone size: .
V gene: TRBV19
CDR3 DNA: TGTGCCAGTAGTATGGCGCAAATCCGGTTCTTC
CDR3 protein: CASSMAQIRFF

J gene: TRBJ2-7
D gene: TRBD1
clone size: .
V gene: TRBV25-1
CDR3 DNA: TGTGCCAGCAGTGAAGGGCAGGGGGCCTACGAGCAGTACTTC
CDR3 protein: CASSEGQGAYEQYF

J gene: TRBJ2-7
D gene: .
clone size: .
V gene: TRBV6-2/TRBV6-3
CDR3 DNA: TGTGCCAGCAGTTATTATGACTTACGAGGCTCCTACGAGCAGTACTTC
CDR3 protein: CASSYYDLRGSYEQYF

J gene: TRBJ2-7
D gene: .
clone size: .
V gene: TRBV4-1
CDR3 DNA: TGCGCCAGCAGCCATGCAGGGGTCCCCGAGCAGTACTTC
CDR3 protein: CASSHAGVPEQYF

J gene: TRBJ2-7
D gene: .
clone size: once
V gene: TRBV10-3
CDR3 DNA: TGTGCCATCAGTGGACAGACCAACTACGAGCAGTACTTC
CDR3 protein: CAISGQTNYEQYF

J gene: TRBJ2-7
D gene: TRBD1
clone size: .
V gene: TRBV6-2/TRBV6-3
CDR3 DNA: TGTGCCAGCAGTTACACAAAGGACAGGGGCGGATTAGAACAGTACTTC
CDR3 protein: CASSYTKDRGGLEQYF

J gene: TRBJ2-7
D gene: .
clone size: .
V gene: TRBV25-1
CDR3 DNA: TGTGCCAGCAGTGGGTACGGTTCCGAGCGGGCTTACTCCTACGAGCAGTACTTC
CDR3 protein: CASSGYGSERAYSYEQYF

J gene: TRBJ1-4
D gene: TRBD1
clone size: few
V gene: TRBV27
CDR3 DNA: TGTGCCAGCGGCCCACAGGGGGATGAAAAACTGTTTTTT
CDR3 protein: CASGPQGDEKLFF

J gene: TRBJ2-3
D gene: .
clone size: .
V gene: TRBV12-3/TRBV12-4
CDR3 DNA: TGTGCCAGCAGGGGGGTCCCAGATACGCAGTATTTT
CDR3 protein: CASRGVPDTQYF

J gene: TRBJ2-5
D gene: .
clone size: .
V gene: TRBV4-2
CDR3 DNA: TGTGCCAGCAGCCCCGAGGGGGGCCTAGCGGACCAAGAGACCCAGTACTTC
CDR3 protein: CASSPEGGLADQETQYF

J gene: TRBJ2-5
D gene: .
clone size: .
V gene: TRBV18
CDR3 DNA: TGTGCCAGCTCACCAATCCCGATCGACTCGGGGGAGACCCAGTACTTC
CDR3 protein: CASSPIPIDSGETQYF

J gene: TRBJ1-2
D gene: .
clone size: .
V gene: TRBV7-2
CDR3 DNA: TGTGCCAGCAGCTTAGTCGTTGGGGGGGATGGTAACTATGGCTACACCTTC
CDR3 protein: CASSLVVGGDGNYGYTF

J gene: TRBJ2-6
D gene: TRBD1
clone size: .
V gene: TRBV19
CDR3 DNA: TGTGCCAGTAGCCCGGGACAGGGTATTGCTGGGGCCAACGTCCTGACTTTC
CDR3 protein: CASSPGQGIAGANVLTF

J gene: TRBJ2-1
D gene: .
clone size: .
V gene: TRBV12-3/TRBV12-4
CDR3 DNA: TGTGCCAGCAGTCGGACAGACGACAATGAGCAGTTCTTC
CDR3 protein: CASSRTDDNEQFF

J gene: TRBJ1-2
D gene: TRBD1
clone size: .
V gene: TRBV7-2
CDR3 DNA: TGTGCCAGCAGTCGCCCGGGACAGGGGTTAAACGGCTACACCTTC
CDR3 protein: CASSRPGQGLNGYTF

J gene: TRBJ2-1
D gene: TRBD2
clone size: once
V gene: TRBV7-2
CDR3 DNA: TGTGCCAGCATTATGAGACTAGCGGGAGGACTGTTCTTC
CDR3 protein: CASIMRLAGGLFF

J gene: TRBJ1-3
D gene: .
clone size: .
V gene: TRBV5-1
CDR3 DNA: TGCGCCAGCAGCTTGGCCGGACGGTCCTCTGGAAACACCATATATTTT
CDR3 protein: CASSLAGRSSGNTIYF

J gene: TRBJ1-1
D gene: .
clone size: .
V gene: TRBV27
CDR3 DNA: TGTGCCAGCAGTTTATCCGGGACTGTGAACACTGAAGCTTTCTTT
CDR3 protein: CASSLSGTVNTEAFF

J gene: TRBJ2-7
D gene: .
clone size: .
V gene: TRBV5-1
CDR3 DNA: TGCGCCAGCAGCGTGACTGCCTCCAACTACGAGCAGTACTTC
CDR3 protein: CASSVTASNYEQYF

J gene: TRBJ2-7
D gene: .
clone size: few
V gene: TRBV5-1
CDR3 DNA: TGCGCCAGCAGCTTGGACGGAAGCTCCTACGAGCAGTACTTC
CDR3 protein: CASSLDGSSYEQYF

J gene: TRBJ2-2
D gene: TRBD2
clone size: .
V gene: TRBV4-3
CDR3 DNA: TGCGCCAGCAGCCCCGGCCCGCCGCGGGAGCTTTTCGGGGAGCTGTTTTTT
CDR3 protein: CASSPGPPRELFGELFF

J gene: TRBJ1-2
D gene: .
clone size: once
V gene: TRBV12-3/TRBV12-4
CDR3 DNA: TGTGCCACCTCTAATTCGGGGGCTGCTGGCTACACCTTC
CDR3 protein: CATSNSGAAGYTF

J gene: TRBJ2-1
D gene: TRBD2
clone size: .
V gene: TRBV5-6
CDR3 DNA: TGTGCCAGCAGCTTCACTAGCGGGAGCAATGAGCAGTTCTTC
CDR3 protein: CASSFTSGSNEQFF

J gene: TRBJ1-5
D gene: .
clone size: .
V gene: TRBV15
CDR3 DNA: TGTGCCACCAGCAGAGATCTGGGGAATCAGCCCCAGCATTTT
CDR3 protein: CATSRDLGNQPQHF

J gene: TRBJ2-1
D gene: TRBD2
clone size: .
V gene: TRBV19
CDR3 DNA: TGTGCCAGTAATCCCGGGACTAGGTACAATGAGCAGTTCTTC
CDR3 protein: CASNPGTRYNEQFF

J gene: TRBJ1-2
D gene: .
clone size: .
V gene: TRBV7-9
CDR3 DNA: TGTGCCAGCAGTTTCGGGGAACTGGGGGAGGTTGGCTACACCTTC
CDR3 protein: CASSFGELGEVGYTF

J gene: TRBJ2-1
D gene: .
clone size: .
V gene: TRBV7-2
CDR3 DNA: TGTGCCAGCAGCTCCCGGGGGGCGAGCTCCTACAATGAGCAGTTCTTC
CDR3 protein: CASSSRGASSYNEQFF

J gene: TRBJ1-1
D gene: .
clone size: .
V gene: TRBV29-1
CDR3 DNA: TGCAGCGTTAGCGCGGCGTTTGAAGCTTTCTTT
CDR3 protein: CSVSAAFEAFF

J gene: TRBJ2-2
D gene: TRBD2
clone size: few
V gene: TRBV2
CDR3 DNA: TGTGCCAGCAGTGTTGGAGCGGGAGGGCCTGGTTTTGGGGAGCTGTTTTTT
CDR3 protein: CASSVGAGGPGFGELFF

J gene: TRBJ1-3
D gene: .
clone size: many
V gene: TRBV7-9
CDR3 DNA: TGTGCCAGCAGTTATGACAGTCTACAGAACACCATATATTTT
CDR3 protein: CASSYDSLQNTIYF

J gene: TRBJ2-7
D gene: TRBD2
clone size: .
V gene: TRBV7-3
CDR3 DNA: TGTGCCAGCAGCCCCGAGGTAGCGGGCATCTACGAGCAGTACTTC
CDR3 protein: CASSPEVAGIYEQYF

J gene: TRBJ2-5
D gene: TRBD2
clone size: .
V gene: TRBV2
CDR3 DNA: TGTGCCAGCAGTGCGTCTAGCGGGGGGACGTACCAAGAGACCCAGTACTTC
CDR3 protein: CASSASSGGTYQETQYF

J gene: TRBJ1-4
D gene: .
clone size: .
V gene: TRBV5-1
CDR3 DNA: TGCGCCAGCAGCTTGGACAGGATGGGGGCAACTAATGAAAAACTGTTTTTT
CDR3 protein: CASSLDRMGATNEKLFF

J gene: TRBJ2-2
D gene: TRBD1
clone size: .
V gene: TRBV10-1
CDR3 DNA: TGCGCCAGCAGTGAGCCATCCGGGACAGGGTGGCCCGGGGAGCTGTTTTTT
CDR3 protein: CASSEPSGTGWPGELFF

J gene: TRBJ2-7
D gene: TRBD2
clone size: .
V gene: TRBV19
CDR3 DNA: TGTGCCAGTAGTATACGGACTAGGGGTGCCTACGAGCAGTACTTC
CDR3 protein: CASSIRTRGAYEQYF

J gene: TRBJ2-7
D gene: .
clone size: .
V gene: TRBV3-1/TRBV3-2
CDR3 DNA: TGTGCCAGCAGCCAAGGCGAAGGCTACGAGCAGTACTTC
CDR3 protein: CASSQGEGYEQYF